The sequence of this TCR beta chain was determined in a study of T cell responses to AZD1222 COVID-19 vaccine. With 4 bases removed from V and 3 bases from J, the gap between germline ends came to 14 bases. CDR1 and CDR2 from the germline V gene are SGHRS and YFSETQ. The CDR3 covers 15 residues. Libraries were prepared by immunoSEQ multiplex PCR; TCRdb keeps only in-frame clonotypes and omits some of them. In the table there are roughly 25,000 clones, approximately 86% of which are singletons. The chain carries TRBV5-1 and TRBJ2-1, with D possibly TRBD2 on 6 matching bases. This sequence was found in an adult who received the AZD1222 COVID-19 vaccine. Sequenced material: peripheral blood, taken 28 days after the second AZD1222 dose. Written as DNA, the CDR3 is TGCGCCAGCAGCAGGACTCCGGGGGACTACAATGAGCAGTTCTTC. Translation: CASSRTPGDYNEQFF. Variable domain in full (rest from reference TRBV5-1 and TRBJ2-1): KAGVTQTPRYLIKTRGQQVTLSCSPISGHRSVSWYQQTPGQGLQFLFEYFSETQRNKGNFPGRFSGRQFSNSRSEMNVSTLELGDSALYLCASSRTPGDYNEQFFGPGTRLTVL.